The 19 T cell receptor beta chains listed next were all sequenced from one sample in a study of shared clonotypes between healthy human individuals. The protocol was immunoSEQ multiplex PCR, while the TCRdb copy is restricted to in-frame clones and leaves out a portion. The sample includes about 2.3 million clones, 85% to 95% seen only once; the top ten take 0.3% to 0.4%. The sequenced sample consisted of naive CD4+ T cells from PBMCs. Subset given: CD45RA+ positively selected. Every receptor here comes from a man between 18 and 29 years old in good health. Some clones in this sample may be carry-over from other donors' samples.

The CDR3 region is CSVELSGTMRIPNTGELFF. CDR3 DNA: TGCAGCGTTGAACTAAGCGGGACGATGCGAATACCTAACACCGGGGAGCTGTTTTTT. The rearrangement joins TRBV29-1 to TRBJ2-2; 7 positions agree with TRBD2. The CDR3 runs 19 residues. V lost 2 bases and J lost 2; bases outside the gene matches: 17. Germline CDR1 SQVTM, CDR2 ANQGSEA.

CDR3 sequence (DNA): TGTGCCAGCAGCCCAGGGGGAGGGTGGGATACGCAGTATTTT. This encodes CASSPGGGWDTQYF. The chain uses TRBV9 and TRBJ2-3, with D perhaps being TRBD1 or TRBD2 (7 bases each). CDR1 and CDR2 (germline): SGDLS, YYNGEE. The CDR3 extends over 14 amino acids. The V end was cut by 4 bases, the J end by 6 bases, with 15 bases between.

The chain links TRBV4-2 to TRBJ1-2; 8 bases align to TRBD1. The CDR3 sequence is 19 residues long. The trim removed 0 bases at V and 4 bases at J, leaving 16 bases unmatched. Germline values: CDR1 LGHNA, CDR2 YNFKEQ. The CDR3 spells CASSQDGVGGLGQVYGYTF. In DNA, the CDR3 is TGTGCCAGCAGCCAAGATGGGGTCGGGGGTTTGGGACAGGTCTATGGCTACACCTTC.

Here the CDR3 DNA reads TGTGCCAGCAGTCGGACAGGGGCTCGAGGGGAGACCCAGTACTTC. Its translation: CASSRTGARGETQYF. The chain recombines TRBV28 with TRBJ2-5; 9 nucleotides agree with TRBD1. CDR1 and CDR2 (germline): MDHEN, SYDVKM. The CDR3 length is 15 residues. V trimming: 5 bases; J trimming: 5 bases; junction bases outside the gene matches: 9.

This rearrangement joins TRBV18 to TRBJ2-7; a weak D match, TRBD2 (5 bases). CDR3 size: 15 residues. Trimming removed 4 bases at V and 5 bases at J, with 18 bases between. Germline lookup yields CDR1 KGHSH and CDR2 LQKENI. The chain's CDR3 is CASSLRPDPGNEQYF. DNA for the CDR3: TGTGCCAGCTCACTACGACCTGACCCGGGAAACGAGCAGTACTTC.

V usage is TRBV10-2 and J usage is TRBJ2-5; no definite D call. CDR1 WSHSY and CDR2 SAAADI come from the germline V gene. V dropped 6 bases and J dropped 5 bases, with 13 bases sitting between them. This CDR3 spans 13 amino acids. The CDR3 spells CASRDGPGETQYF. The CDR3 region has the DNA TGCGCCAGCAGAGATGGGCCTGGGGAGACCCAGTACTTC.

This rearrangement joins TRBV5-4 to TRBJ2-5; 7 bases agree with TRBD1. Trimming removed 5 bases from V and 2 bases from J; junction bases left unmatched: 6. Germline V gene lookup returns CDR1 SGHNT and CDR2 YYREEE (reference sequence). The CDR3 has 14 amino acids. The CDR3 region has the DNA TGTGCCAGCAGATCCGGGACAGCACAAGAGACCCAGTACTTC. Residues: CASRSGTAQETQYF.

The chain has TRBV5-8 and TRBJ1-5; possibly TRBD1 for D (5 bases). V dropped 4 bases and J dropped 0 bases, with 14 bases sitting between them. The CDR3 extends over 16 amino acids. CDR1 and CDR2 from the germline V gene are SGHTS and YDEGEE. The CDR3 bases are TGTGCCAGCAGCACAACATACGGGGCTAGCAATCAGCCCCAGCATTTT. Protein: CASSTTYGASNQPQHF.

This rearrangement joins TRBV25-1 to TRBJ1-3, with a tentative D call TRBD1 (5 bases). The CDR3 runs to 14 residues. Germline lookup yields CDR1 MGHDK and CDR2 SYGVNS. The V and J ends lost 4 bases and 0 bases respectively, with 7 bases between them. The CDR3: CASSGTRSGNTIYF. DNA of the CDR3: TGTGCCAGCAGTGGGACACGCTCTGGAAACACCATATATTTT.

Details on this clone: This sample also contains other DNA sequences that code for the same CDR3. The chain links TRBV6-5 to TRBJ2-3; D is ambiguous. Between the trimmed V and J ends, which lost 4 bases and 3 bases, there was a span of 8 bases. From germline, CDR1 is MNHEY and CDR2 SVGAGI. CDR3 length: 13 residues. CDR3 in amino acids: CASSSDGTDTQYF. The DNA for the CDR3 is TGTGCCAGCAGTTCGGACGGAACAGATACGCAGTATTTT.

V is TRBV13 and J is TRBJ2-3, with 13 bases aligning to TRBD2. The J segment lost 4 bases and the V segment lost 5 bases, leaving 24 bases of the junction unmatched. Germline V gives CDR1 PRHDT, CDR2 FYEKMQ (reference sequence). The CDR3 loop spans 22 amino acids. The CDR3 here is CASSRYRALTSGRAGGPDTQYF. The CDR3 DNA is TGTGCCAGCAGCCGCTACCGAGCCTTAACTAGCGGGAGGGCCGGGGGCCCAGATACGCAGTATTTT.

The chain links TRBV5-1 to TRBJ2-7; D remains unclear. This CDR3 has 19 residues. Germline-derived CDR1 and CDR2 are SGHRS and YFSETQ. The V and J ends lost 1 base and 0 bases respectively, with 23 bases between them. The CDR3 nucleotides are TGCGCCAGCAGCTTGAGGTCTAGTATATCTGGTGTCCCCTCCTACGAGCAGTACTTC. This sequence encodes CASSLRSSISGVPSYEQYF.

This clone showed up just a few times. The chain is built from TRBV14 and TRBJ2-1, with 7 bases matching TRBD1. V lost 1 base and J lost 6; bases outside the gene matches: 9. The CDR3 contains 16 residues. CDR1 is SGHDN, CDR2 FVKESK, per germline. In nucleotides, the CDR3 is TGTGCCAGCAGCCAAGGTTGGAGACAGGGCGTCAATGAGCAGTTCTTC. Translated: CASSQGWRQGVNEQFF.

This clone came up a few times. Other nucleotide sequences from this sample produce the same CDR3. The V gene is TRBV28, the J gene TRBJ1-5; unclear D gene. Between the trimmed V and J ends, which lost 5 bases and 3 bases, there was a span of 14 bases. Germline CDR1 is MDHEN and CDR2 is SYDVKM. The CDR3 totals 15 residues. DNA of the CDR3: TGTGCCAGCAGTCTGCCAGGAGGGCTCAATCAGCCCCAGCATTTT. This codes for CASSLPGGLNQPQHF.

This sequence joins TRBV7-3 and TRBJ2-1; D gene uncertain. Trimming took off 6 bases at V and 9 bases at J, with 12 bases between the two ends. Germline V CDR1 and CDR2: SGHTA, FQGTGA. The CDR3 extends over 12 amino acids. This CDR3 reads CASRTSWAEQFF. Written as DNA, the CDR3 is TGTGCCAGCAGGACCTCCTGGGCTGAGCAGTTCTTC.

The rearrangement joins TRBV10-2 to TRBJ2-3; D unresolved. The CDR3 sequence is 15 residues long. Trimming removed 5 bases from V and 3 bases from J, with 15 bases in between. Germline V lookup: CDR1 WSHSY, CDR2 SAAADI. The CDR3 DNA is TGCGCCAGCAGTCCTCTCAGCGACGGAACAGATACGCAGTATTTT. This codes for CASSPLSDGTDTQYF.

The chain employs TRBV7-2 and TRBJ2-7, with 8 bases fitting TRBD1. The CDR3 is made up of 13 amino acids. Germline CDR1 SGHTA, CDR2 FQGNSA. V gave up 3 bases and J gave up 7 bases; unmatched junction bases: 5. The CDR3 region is CASSFTGGKEQYF. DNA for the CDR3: TGTGCCAGCAGCTTTACAGGGGGGAAGGAGCAGTACTTC.

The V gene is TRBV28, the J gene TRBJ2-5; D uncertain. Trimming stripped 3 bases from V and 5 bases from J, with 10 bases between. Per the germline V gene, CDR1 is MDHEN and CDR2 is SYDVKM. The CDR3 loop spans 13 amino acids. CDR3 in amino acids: CASSFGMGETQYF. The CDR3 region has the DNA TGTGCCAGCAGTTTCGGTATGGGGGAGACCCAGTACTTC.

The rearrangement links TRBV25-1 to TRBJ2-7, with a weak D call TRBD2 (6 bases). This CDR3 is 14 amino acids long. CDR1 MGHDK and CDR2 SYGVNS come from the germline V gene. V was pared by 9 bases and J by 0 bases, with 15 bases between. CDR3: CASQASASSYEQYF. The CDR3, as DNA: TGTGCCAGTCAGGCTAGCGCGAGCTCCTACGAGCAGTACTTC.